This T cell receptor beta chain was recorded in a study of T cell responses to AZD1222 COVID-19 vaccine. Study-level points and caveats: Repertoires were collected only later (after the peak T cell response had occurred). White British people made up most donors, females outnumbered males, and clonal diversity was possibly underestimated. Nearly half of spike-specific TCRs reportedly go after variant regions that carry no mutations. Breadth and depth of Spike-specific TCRs rose after two AZD1222 doses.

TCRdb's table, derived via immunoSEQ multiplex PCR, lists solely in-frame clones and lacks some. The profile shows about 92,000 clones, roughly 90% of them singletons. The V gene end was trimmed by 0 bases and the J gene end by 2 bases; junction bases not matched to a gene: 7. Germline-derived CDR1 and CDR2 are GTSNPN and SVGIG (reference sequence). The CDR3 consists of 17 residues. Only one count was recorded for this clone. Its specificity is unknown. Here the sequenced sample was peripheral blood, taken on day 0 of AZD1222 vaccination. This receptor was taken from an adult in good health. The chain combines TRBV30 with TRBJ2-3, with 11 bases that match TRBD2. The CDR3 DNA reads as TGTGCCTGGAGTGTACTGGTAGCGGGAGGGTACACAGATACGCAGTATTTT. It yields the protein CAWSVLVAGGYTDTQYF.